The 24 T cell receptor beta chains in this list originate from one sample, sequenced in a study of OX40 agonist ivuxolimab in advanced cancers. This table comes from immunoSEQ multiplex PCR, and its TCRdb copy is limited to in-frame clones, with some not included. This table has about 32,000 clones, 89% appearing once. The sequenced sample was CD4+ or CD8+ T cells sorted from blood, obtained in a trial of the OX40 agonist ivuxolimab. These receptors all come from an adult with an advanced solid tumor such as melanoma, head and neck, liver or kidney cancer.

The gene calls are TRBV11-3 and TRBJ2-7, with D possibly TRBD1 on 5 matching bases. Germline lookup yields CDR1 SGHNT and CDR2 YENEEA. The germline V and J ends were trimmed by 3 bases and 5 bases, with 17 bases remaining between them. CDR3 length: 15 residues. CDR3 sequence (DNA): TGTGCCAGCAGCTTGTCGACAGCATCCTACGACGAGCAGTACTTC. As protein: CASSLSTASYDEQYF.

The chain recombines TRBV19 with TRBJ2-7, with 10 bases fitting TRBD1. The germline gives CDR1 LNHDA, CDR2 SQIVND (reference sequence). The CDR3 contains 15 residues. V lost 5 bases and J lost 3; bases outside the gene matches: 7. This CDR3 reads CASSLGTGESYEQYF. CDR3 coding DNA: TGTGCCAGTAGTCTCGGGACAGGGGAGAGCTACGAGCAGTACTTC.

The gene calls are TRBV5-1 and TRBJ1-1; 10 bases match TRBD1. This CDR3 has 15 amino acids. Germline CDR1 is SGHRS and CDR2 is YFSETQ. The ends lost 4 bases at V and 1 base at J; junction bases unmatched: 4. For the CDR3, the DNA is TGCGCCAGCAGCCCCGGGACAGGGGAGAACACTGAAGCTTTCTTT. Translated: CASSPGTGENTEAFF.

This chain connects TRBV5-6 to TRBJ2-5; D unresolved. The DNA end is more similar to TRBJ2-7, so the J call may be wrong. Germline V CDR1 and CDR2: SGHDT, YYEEEE. The CDR3 sequence is 13 residues long. The CDR3 is CASSQDQSYEQYF. CDR3 bases: TGTGCCAGCAGCCAAGACCAATCCTACGAGCAGTACTTC.

CDR3 protein: CASSQENRGTYEQYF. In DNA form, the CDR3 reads TGCGCCAGCAGCCAGGAAAACAGGGGTACATACGAGCAGTACTTC. J is TRBJ2-7 and V is TRBV4-1; 7 bases line up with TRBD1. After removal of 3 bases from V and 4 bases from J, the junction contained 9 bases not matched to a gene. Per the germline V gene, CDR1 is MGHRA and CDR2 is YSYEKL. The CDR3 is 15 amino acids.

V is TRBV11-2 and J is TRBJ2-5; possible D gene TRBD2, 5 bases. In germline, CDR1 is SGHAT, CDR2 FQNNGV. The length of the CDR3 is 16 residues. Trimming removed 0 bases from V and 5 bases from J, with 16 bases in between. The CDR3 reads CASSLDTRAVGETQYF. The CDR3 DNA sequence: TGTGCCAGCAGCTTAGATACTAGAGCCGTAGGTGAGACCCAGTACTTC.

V gene TRBV28 combines with J gene TRBJ2-7; D might be TRBD2 (5 bases). CDR3 length equals 13 residues. V gave up 5 bases and J gave up 4 bases, with 12 bases separating them. Germline assignment: CDR1 MDHEN and CDR2 SYDVKM. DNA for the CDR3: TGTGCCAGCAGTCTAGGACTTTGGTACGAGCAGTACTTC. It translates to CASSLGLWYEQYF.

The CDR3 bases are TGTGCCAGCCCCAGCTCCACCGGGGAGCTGTTTTTT. It is translated as CASPSSTGELFF. The chain employs TRBV11-2 and TRBJ2-2, with D hard to call. V gave up 8 bases and J gave up 4 bases, with 8 bases separating them. The length of the CDR3 is 12 residues. Germline V gene data show CDR1 as SGHAT and CDR2 as FQNNGV.

The table lists this clone with a count of one. The chain combines TRBV6-5 with TRBJ2-3; no reliable D call. V was shortened by 5 bases and J by 3 bases, with 9 bases between the two germline ends. The germline gives CDR1 MNHEY, CDR2 SVGAGI. CDR3 length: 13 residues. CDR3 sequence: CASSRFRTDTQYF. The DNA for the CDR3 is TGTGCCAGCAGTCGCTTCCGAACAGATACGCAGTATTTT.

The genes are TRBV6-6 and TRBJ1-1; a weak D match, TRBD1 (5 bases). The CDR3 is 15 residues long. V was pared by 2 bases and J by 11 bases, with 21 bases between. Germline V gene sequence: CDR1 MNHNY, CDR2 SVGAGI (reference sequence). The CDR3 is CASSYGRGDFSSAFF. The CDR3 coding sequence is TGTGCCAGCAGTTACGGACGGGGGGATTTTAGTTCGGCTTTCTTT.

The chain couples TRBV7-9 to TRBJ2-1; no definite D call. CDR1 and CDR2 (germline): SEHNR, FQNEAQ (reference sequence). Trimming stripped 7 bases from V and 7 bases from J, with 17 bases between. This CDR3 contains 14 residues. The chain's CDR3 is CASTPFGTDNEQFF. CDR3 nucleotides: TGTGCCAGCACTCCTTTTGGCACCGATAATGAGCAGTTCTTC.

This chain connects TRBV15 to TRBJ2-1; the match to TRBD1 covers 7 bases. The CDR3 covers 15 residues. V shed 3 bases and J 0 bases; nucleotides not matched to a gene: 2. The germline gives CDR1 LNHNV, CDR2 YYDKDF (reference sequence). The CDR3 DNA sequence: TGTGCCACCAGCAGGGACAGGTCCTCCTACAATGAGCAGTTCTTC. This gives the protein CATSRDRSSYNEQFF.

This sequence joins TRBV7-9 and TRBJ2-1; D is unresolved. The CDR3 loop spans 13 amino acids. Germline CDR1 SEHNR, CDR2 FQNEAQ (reference sequence). The V end lost 0 bases, the J end lost 10 bases, and 10 bases lay between the germline ends. CDR3 nucleotide sequence: TGTGCCAGCAGCTTAGCAGACGGGCGCGAGCAGTTCTTC. This translates into CASSLADGREQFF.

The chain joins TRBV15 to TRBJ2-5; D is unresolved. The germline V gene has CDR1 LNHNV and CDR2 YYDKDF (reference sequence). The CDR3 totals 15 residues. Trimming left V 1 base short and J 1 base short, with 10 bases between. CDR3 sequence (DNA): TGTGCCACCAGCAGAGTTGGGTGGGTCCAAGAGACCCAGTACTTC. This codes for CATSRVGWVQETQYF. Full variable domain (outside the CDR3, taken from reference TRBV15 and TRBJ2-5): DAMVIQNPRYQVTQFGKPVTLSCSQTLNHNVMYWYQQKSSQAPKLLFHYYDKDFNNEADTPDNFQSRRPNTSFCFLDIRSPGLGDTAMYLCATSRVGWVQETQYFGPGTRLLVL.

This clone was counted once. The chain is built from TRBV23-1 and TRBJ2-7, with 7 bases fitting TRBD2. TRBV23-1 is noted as an ORF with a role that remains uncertain. Trimming took 2 bases from V and 4 from J; bases not matched to a gene: 14. CDR3 size: 17 residues. DNA of the CDR3: TGCGCCAGCAGTCAAAGAGGCATGCAGGGAGGGATATACGAGCAGTACTTC. This codes for CASSQRGMQGGIYEQYF.

J is TRBJ1-1 and V is TRBV27; D perhaps matches TRBD1 (5 bases). The CDR3 is made up of 13 amino acids. The germline V gene has CDR1 MNHEY and CDR2 SMNVEV (reference sequence). Trimming removed 6 bases from V and 5 bases from J, with 13 bases in between. The CDR3 DNA reads TGTGCCAGCAGGGGACCTTCGGGGACTGAAGCTTTCTTT. Translated, it gives CASRGPSGTEAFF.

The genes are TRBV11-2 and TRBJ2-7, with TRBD2 matching 7 bases. CDR1 SGHAT and CDR2 FQNNGV come from the germline V gene. CDR3 length: 14 residues. Trimming at V came to 0 bases and at J to 5 bases, leaving 4 bases not matched to a gene. CDR3 coding DNA: TGTGCCAGCAGCTTAGATGGGGGGGACGACGAGCAGTACTTC. It is translated as CASSLDGGDDEQYF.

The V gene is TRBV13, the J gene TRBJ1-5; D is possibly TRBD1 (6 bases). CDR1 is PRHDT, CDR2 FYEKMQ, per germline (reference sequence). This CDR3 contains 14 residues. V was shortened by 5 bases and J by 3 bases, with 11 bases between the two germline ends. The CDR3 loop reads CASSATGPNQPQHF. CDR3 nucleotides: TGTGCCAGCAGCGCTACAGGGCCCAATCAGCCCCAGCATTTT.

The V call is TRBV25-1, the J call TRBJ1-4, with D unresolved. Trimming took off 9 bases at V and 0 bases at J, with 5 bases between the two ends. From germline, CDR1 is MGHDK and CDR2 SYGVNS. There are 12 residues in the CDR3. The CDR3 DNA follows: TGTGCCAGTGAGGCAACTAATGAAAAACTGTTTTTT. Amino acids: CASEATNEKLFF. Combining the CDR3 with reference TRBV25-1 and TRBJ1-4 gives the whole variable domain EADIYQTPRYLVIGTGKKITLECSQTMGHDKMYWYQQDPGMELHLIHYSYGVNSTEKGDLSSESTVSRIRTEHFPLTLESARPSHTSQYLCASEATNEKLFFGSGTQLSVL.

The chain recombines TRBV5-4 with TRBJ2-1, with 9 positions matching TRBD1. The CDR3 covers 18 residues. Trimming removed 4 bases from V and 7 bases from J; junction bases left unmatched: 18. Germline CDR1 reads SGHNT; CDR2 reads YYREEE (reference sequence). The chain's CDR3 is CASSQLGLLGTGRNEQFF. CDR3 coding DNA: TGTGCCAGCAGCCAACTGGGCCTCCTGGGGACAGGGAGGAATGAGCAGTTCTTC. Full variable domain (rest looked up from reference TRBV5-4 and TRBJ2-1): ETGVTQSPTHLIKTRGQQVTLRCSSQSGHNTVSWYQQALGQGPQFIFQYYREEENGRGNFPPRFSGLQFPNYSSELNVNALELDDSALYLCASSQLGLLGTGRNEQFFGPGTRLTVL.

J is TRBJ1-2 and V is TRBV4-1, with 9 bases that match TRBD1. V shed 3 bases, J shed 0 bases, and the junction held 5 bases outside the gene matches. The CDR3 loop spans 16 amino acids. Germline assignment: CDR1 MGHRA and CDR2 YSYEKL. The CDR3 DNA is TGCGCCAGCAGCCACCTGGGACAGGGAGCTAACTATGGCTACACCTTC. Protein product: CASSHLGQGANYGYTF.

The chain combines TRBV11-3 with TRBJ2-1; TRBD2 aligns across 8 bases. The length of the CDR3 is 14 residues. The germline V gene has CDR1 SGHNT and CDR2 YENEEA. The V gene end was trimmed by 5 bases and the J gene end by 6 bases; junction bases not matched to a gene: 6. In nucleotides, the CDR3 is TGTGCCAGCAGCGGAGGAGCGGGAGCCAATGAGCAGTTCTTC. It translates to CASSGGAGANEQFF.

This clone was recorded only once. The gene calls are TRBV27 and TRBJ1-2; possibly TRBD1 for D (5 bases). CDR3 size: 15 residues. Per the germline V gene, CDR1 is MNHEY and CDR2 is SMNVEV (reference sequence). Trimming cost V 3 bases and J 4 bases, with 15 bases left between them. Here the CDR3 reads CASSLQGGYSYGYTF. The DNA for the CDR3 is TGTGCCAGCAGTTTGCAGGGTGGATATAGCTATGGCTACACCTTC.

This clone was detected a few times. This chain links TRBV6-6 with TRBJ2-4, with D hard to call. Trimming took 0 bases from V and 6 from J, leaving 6 bases between them. The CDR3 runs to 13 residues. Germline-derived CDR1 and CDR2 are MNHNY and SVGAGI (reference sequence). The CDR3 DNA follows: TGTGCCAGCAGTTACTCCAAGGTAAACATTCAGTACTTC. Its protein is CASSYSKVNIQYF.